Listed below are T cell receptor beta chains from one sample, sequenced in a study of identical twins. In TCRdb, the 5' RACE reads were re-called with MiXCR into one record per CDR3 protein. This table has hundreds of thousands of distinct CDR3 sequences, 8% to 9% appearing once. These data were also filed under a second study, of yellow fever vaccine responses in identical twins.

Sequencing was done on a sample of PBMCs. Receptors originate from a woman younger than 35 in good health. Both conserved end residues are part of each CDR3. D genes are given only for firm matches. Some rows mark clone size as missing; the rest say once, few, many or name a class of expanded clone.

v_gene,j_gene,len,d_gene,abundance,CDR3nt,CDR3aa
TRBV7-9,TRBJ2-1,16,.,.,TGTGCCAGCAGCTTACTTGGGAGAAAAGTTGTAAATGAGCAGTTCTTC,CASSLLGRKVVNEQFF
TRBV28,TRBJ2-5,15,.,.,TGTGCCAGCAGGCGAGGACAGCTACTCCAAGAGACCCAGTACTTC,CASRRGQLLQETQYF
TRBV12-3/TRBV12-4,TRBJ2-5,10,.,many,TGTGCCAGCGGGAGCGAGACCCAGTACTTC,CASGSETQYF
TRBV27,TRBJ2-7,18,TRBD2,.,TGTGCCAGCAGTTTACTCTCAATGGGACTAGCGGGAGTGAGCGAGCAGTACTTC,CASSLLSMGLAGVSEQYF
TRBV3-1,TRBJ2-1,17,.,.,TGTGCCAGCAGCCAAGGCCAGGGTTGGGCCGTATACAATGAGCAGTTCTTC,CASSQGQGWAVYNEQFF
TRBV7-2,TRBJ2-5,12,.,few,TGTGCCAGCAGCTCGTCGCCAGAGACCCAGTACTTC,CASSSSPETQYF
TRBV29-1,TRBJ2-5,14,.,.,TGCAGCGTTGAGTGGTGGGACAACCAAGAGACCCAGTACTTC,CSVEWWDNQETQYF
TRBV7-2,TRBJ2-5,13,.,many,TGTGCCAGCACCCTGTTCGGGCAGGGTGTCCAGTACTTC,CASTLFGQGVQYF
TRBV11-2,TRBJ2-7,15,TRBD1,few,TGTGCCAGCAGCACCCGGGGACAGGGGGTGTACGAGCAGTACTTC,CASSTRGQGVYEQYF
TRBV7-2,TRBJ2-5,16,TRBD2,few,TGTGCCAGCAGCTTCACTAGCGGGGGGGTGCAAGAGACCCAGTACTTC,CASSFTSGGVQETQYF
TRBV6-5,TRBJ2-1,14,.,many,TGTGCCAGCAGTTATTCAGACTGGACCAATGAGCAGTTCTTC,CASSYSDWTNEQFF
TRBV2,TRBJ1-1,14,.,.,TGTGCCAGCAGTGAAGTTGTAAGAGGGACTGAAGCTTTCTTT,CASSEVVRGTEAFF
TRBV6-2/TRBV6-3,TRBJ2-7,14,.,.,TGTGCCAGCACGAAATCGCCAGCCTCCTACGAGCAGTACTTC,CASTKSPASYEQYF
TRBV20-1,TRBJ1-5,15,TRBD1,many,TGCAGTGCTAGAGCCGAAGGGACAGGCAATCAGCCCCAGCATTTT,CSARAEGTGNQPQHF
TRBV20-1,TRBJ2-7,16,TRBD2,few,TGCAGTGCTAGAGATAAGAGACTAGCGGCCTTCTACGAGCAGTACTTC,CSARDKRLAAFYEQYF
TRBV5-5,TRBJ2-3,17,TRBD2,.,TGTGCCAGCAGCGGAATACTAGCGGGGGTTAGCACAGATACGCAGTATTTT,CASSGILAGVSTDTQYF
TRBV7-9,TRBJ2-7,12,.,few,TGTGCCAGCACCCACCCCCTAGGGGAGCAGTACTTC,CASTHPLGEQYF
TRBV5-1,TRBJ2-7,15,.,many,TGCGCCAGCAGCGAACACCAGGACAGCTCCTACGAGCAGTACTTC,CASSEHQDSSYEQYF
TRBV5-6,TRBJ2-5,13,.,few,TGTGCCAGCAGCTCGCGGGGAGCGGAGACCCAGTACTTC,CASSSRGAETQYF
TRBV7-9,TRBJ2-1,11,.,.,TGTGCCAGCAGCTTCACAGAAGAGCAGTTCTTC,CASSFTEEQFF
TRBV7-9,TRBJ2-7,14,.,few,TGTGCCAGCAGCTCCGCCGCCGAAACCGGTGAGCAGTACTTC,CASSSAAETGEQYF
TRBV10-3,TRBJ2-7,12,.,.,TGTGCCATCAGGGACCCAGCCTACGAGCAGTACTTC,CAIRDPAYEQYF
TRBV15,TRBJ2-3,15,.,.,TGTGCCACCAGCAGAGATCGGCCGTGGGCAGATACGCAGTATTTT,CATSRDRPWADTQYF
TRBV5-1,TRBJ1-2,14,.,few,TGCGCCAGCAGCGGTGTGTGGGGAAACTATGGCTACACCTTC,CASSGVWGNYGYTF
TRBV4-3,TRBJ2-2,18,TRBD2,few,TGCGCCAGCAGCCAAGGGGGGCCGGGAGGGCAAGGGACCGGGGAGCTGTTTTTT,CASSQGGPGGQGTGELFF
TRBV27,TRBJ2-1,16,TRBD1,few,TGTGCCAGCAGTCTCCGACAGGGGGAATTCTACAATGAGCAGTTCTTC,CASSLRQGEFYNEQFF
TRBV4-2,TRBJ2-7,16,.,.,TGTGCCAGCAGCCAACGATTTATACAGGGCTTGCCCGAGCAGTACTTC,CASSQRFIQGLPEQYF